The 24 T cell receptor beta chains given below trace back to one sample, sequenced in a study of T cell responses to AZD1222 COVID-19 vaccine. Only in-frame clones appear in the TCRdb table, and some are missing; sequencing was by immunoSEQ multiplex PCR. The sample has over 150,000 clones; 90% to 95% are singletons. The sample in question was peripheral blood, obtained 28 days after the second AZD1222 dose. These TCRs come from an adult who received the AZD1222 COVID-19 vaccine.

The rearrangement joins TRBV3-1 (or the pseudogene TRBV3-2) to TRBJ2-1; D remains ambiguous. The germline V gene encodes CDR1 LGHDT and CDR2 YNNKEL (reference sequence). CDR3 size: 14 residues. The V gene lost 1 base and the J gene lost 9 bases, with 13 bases spanning the gap. The chain's CDR3 is CASSQAPSAGEQFF. The CDR3 nucleotides are TGTGCCAGCAGCCAAGCCCCGTCTGCCGGTGAGCAGTTCTTC.

The chain carries TRBV6-4 and TRBJ1-2; the match to TRBD1 covers 9 bases. Germline V gene data show CDR1 as MRHNA and CDR2 as SNTAGT. This CDR3 is built from 18 residues. J gave up 1 base and V 0 bases, and 9 bases lay outside the gene matches. CDR3 coding DNA: TGTGCCAGCAGTGACTCCTACAGGGGGCGAGACTTTAACTATGGCTACACCTTC. Its translation: CASSDSYRGRDFNYGYTF.

This rearrangement joins TRBV7-9 to TRBJ2-1; D is possibly TRBD1 (6 bases). This CDR3 contains 14 residues. Trimming took off 5 bases at V and 0 bases at J, with 8 bases between the two ends. The germline CDR1 and CDR2 sequences are SEHNR and FQNEAQ (reference sequence). The CDR3 DNA follows: TGTGCCAGCAGCAGGGACACCTCCTACAATGAGCAGTTCTTC. This encodes CASSRDTSYNEQFF.

V usage is TRBV7-3 and J usage is TRBJ1-1; possibly TRBD1 for D (5 bases). The germline V and J ends were trimmed by 5 bases and 5 bases, with 15 bases remaining between them. CDR3 length equals 14 residues. The V gene's germline CDR1 is SGHTA and CDR2 FQGTGA. CDR3 amino acids: CASSLRGLGTEAFF. The CDR3 DNA is TGTGCCAGCAGCCTACGGGGCTTGGGGACTGAAGCTTTCTTT. The full variable domain, its missing parts supplied by reference TRBV7-3 and TRBJ1-1, is GAGVSQTPSNKVTEKGKYVELRCDPISGHTALYWYRQSLGQGPEFLIYFQGTGAADDSGLPNDRFFAVRPEGSVSTLKIQRTERGDSAVYLCASSLRGLGTEAFFGQGTRLTVV.

The gene calls are TRBV11-2 and TRBJ2-3; possibly TRBD2 for D (5 bases). Germline CDR1 and CDR2: SGHAT and FQNNGV. Between the trimmed V and J ends, which lost 2 bases and 1 base, there was a span of 7 bases. The CDR3 sequence is 14 residues long. The CDR3 here is CASSLWGGTDTQYF. DNA of the CDR3: TGTGCCAGCAGCTTATGGGGAGGCACAGATACGCAGTATTTT.

The chain joins TRBV9 to TRBJ1-4; TRBD1 matches 7 bases. The V and J ends lost 4 bases and 5 bases, in that order; junction bases with no gene match: 11. Germline CDR1 reads SGDLS; CDR2 reads YYNGEE. The CDR3 length is 16 residues. Here the CDR3 reads CASSPRPRDSNEKLFF. The DNA for the CDR3 is TGTGCCAGCAGCCCTAGGCCCAGGGACAGCAATGAAAAACTGTTTTTT.

This sequence joins TRBV27 and TRBJ1-1; the D is unclear. The CDR3 totals 14 residues. The V and J ends lost 0 bases and 0 bases respectively, with 5 bases between them. Per the germline V gene, CDR1 is MNHEY and CDR2 is SMNVEV (reference sequence). The CDR3 protein is CASSLSGLNTEAFF. The CDR3 bases are TGTGCCAGCAGTTTATCCGGGTTGAACACTGAAGCTTTCTTT.

V gene TRBV7-2 combines with J gene TRBJ1-5, with TRBD1 matching 7 bases. Germline V gives CDR1 SGHTA, CDR2 FQGNSA. This CDR3 is built from 15 residues. The ends lost 3 bases at V and 1 base at J; junction bases unmatched: 3. Here the CDR3 reads CASSFKTGSNQPQHF. CDR3 coding DNA: TGTGCCAGCAGCTTTAAGACAGGGAGCAATCAGCCCCAGCATTTT.

In its sample, this clone was seen once. The V gene is TRBV27, the J gene TRBJ1-5, with TRBD1 matching over 7 bases. With V trimmed by 2 bases and J by 7 bases, 14 bases remained unmatched. Per the germline V gene, CDR1 is MNHEY and CDR2 is SMNVEV (reference sequence). The CDR3 consists of 17 residues. CDR3 DNA sequence: TGTGCCAGCAGTTTAGGGGCAGGGACAGTTGGCGGGCAGCCCCAGCATTTT. As protein: CASSLGAGTVGGQPQHF.

The chain has TRBV6-1 and TRBJ1-5; D may be TRBD1 (5 bases). V was shortened by 3 bases and J by 7 bases, with 16 bases between the two germline ends. CDR3 length: 15 residues. Germline CDR1 and CDR2: MNHNS and SASEGT. CDR3 bases: TGTGCCAGCAGTGACCCTCAGGGTTCGGACCAGCCCCAGCATTTT. Amino acid sequence: CASSDPQGSDQPQHF.

The rearrangement joins TRBV7-2 to TRBJ2-1, with D possibly matching TRBD2 (6 bases). V lost 5 bases to trimming and J lost 10 bases, with 15 bases between them. The CDR3 sequence is 13 residues long. Germline CDR1 SGHTA, CDR2 FQGNSA. The CDR3 DNA sequence: TGTGCCAGCAGCCCTACTTTAGGAGGGGAGCAGTTCTTC. Its translation is CASSPTLGGEQFF.

The chain links TRBV6-1 to TRBJ1-1; 7 positions agree with TRBD1. Germline CDR1 and CDR2: MNHNS and SASEGT. CDR3 length: 16 amino acids. V shed 4 bases and J 5 bases; nucleotides not matched to a gene: 13. CDR3 protein: CASSVIPSGGGTEAFF. The CDR3 nucleotides are TGTGCCAGCAGTGTAATCCCTTCAGGGGGGGGTACTGAAGCTTTCTTT.

Of note for this clone: This sample also contains other DNA sequences that code for the same CDR3. The CDR3 loop is CASSLGLQGNTEAFF. The CDR3 DNA is TGCGCCAGCAGCTTGGGCTTACAGGGGAACACTGAAGCTTTCTTT. The genes are TRBV5-1 and TRBJ1-1, with D maybe TRBD1 (6 bases). There are 15 residues in the CDR3. V lost 0 bases, J lost 1 base, and 10 bases lay in between. Germline V CDR1 and CDR2: SGHRS, YFSETQ. Full variable domain (outside the CDR3, taken from reference TRBV5-1 and TRBJ1-1): KAGVTQTPRYLIKTRGQQVTLSCSPISGHRSVSWYQQTPGQGLQFLFEYFSETQRNKGNFPGRFSGRQFSNSRSEMNVSTLELGDSALYLCASSLGLQGNTEAFFGQGTRLTVV.

The gene calls are TRBV7-9 and TRBJ1-2; D not certain. Trimming removed 1 base from V and 3 bases from J, with 12 bases in between. This CDR3 comprises 15 residues. CDR1 and CDR2 (germline): SEHNR, FQNEAQ (reference sequence). The CDR3 DNA reads TGTGCCAGCAGCTTAGATGGCTTTTTTTACTATGGCTACACCTTC. As protein: CASSLDGFFYYGYTF. The full variable domain, rest sourced from reference TRBV7-9 and TRBJ1-2, is DTGVSQNPRHKITKRGQNVTFRCDPISEHNRLYWYRQTLGQGPEFLTYFQNEAQLEKSRLLSDRFSAERPKGSFSTLEIQRTEQGDSAMYLCASSLDGFFYYGYTFGSGTRLTVV.

The chain has TRBV4-3 and TRBJ1-2, with D tentatively TRBD1 (6 bases). Germline-derived CDR1 and CDR2 are LGHNA and YSLEER. The V end lost 0 bases, the J end lost 4 bases, and 15 bases lay between the germline ends. The CDR3 consists of 16 residues. In DNA form, the CDR3 reads TGCGCCAGCAGCCAAGATAGTCGGGGGGGCAGCTATGGCTACACCTTC. This encodes CASSQDSRGGSYGYTF.

This chain connects TRBV7-9 to TRBJ1-4; D perhaps matches TRBD1 (6 bases). Between the trimmed V and J ends, which lost 7 bases and 8 bases, there was a span of 26 bases. This CDR3 has 17 residues. Germline CDR1 reads SEHNR; CDR2 reads FQNEAQ (reference sequence). The chain's CDR3 is CASTPPRGDQGWEKLFF. The DNA of the CDR3 is TGTGCCAGCACCCCACCCAGAGGAGACCAGGGGTGGGAAAAACTGTTTTTT.

The chain uses TRBV18 and TRBJ1-1, with TRBD1 identical over 7 bases. The CDR3 runs 16 residues. Losses at the gene ends were 3 bases for V and 2 bases for J; bases not matched to a gene: 9. The germline gives CDR1 KGHSH, CDR2 LQKENI. The CDR3 bases are TGTGCCAGCTCACCTGTGTCCGGGACAGCTAACACTGAAGCTTTCTTT. It encodes CASSPVSGTANTEAFF.

The rearrangement uses TRBV6-6 and TRBJ2-2, with 9 positions matching TRBD1. V trimming: 5 bases; J trimming: 4 bases; junction bases outside the gene matches: 14. CDR3 length: 18 residues. CDR1 is MNHNY and CDR2 is SVGAGI in the germline V gene (reference sequence). CDR3 in amino acids: CASSPLGGTGHSTGELFF. DNA for the CDR3: TGTGCCAGCAGTCCGTTGGGGGGGACAGGGCATAGCACCGGGGAGCTGTTTTTT.

V is TRBV24-1 and J is TRBJ1-5, with no clear D. This CDR3 region has 13 residues. Germline V gives CDR1 KGHDR, CDR2 SFDVKD. V lost 5 bases, J lost 6 bases, and 10 bases lay in between. The CDR3 region is CATSALEGQPQHF. The DNA of the CDR3 is TGTGCCACCAGTGCCCTAGAGGGTCAGCCCCAGCATTTT.

The chain joins TRBV5-1 to TRBJ1-4; 7 positions match TRBD1. Per germline, CDR1 SGHRS and CDR2 YFSETQ. The CDR3 is 16 amino acids. J lost 1 base, V lost 3 bases, and 6 bases had no gene match. The CDR3 sequence is CASSSGDRVTNEKLFF. In DNA, the CDR3 is TGCGCCAGCAGCTCCGGCGACAGGGTAACTAATGAAAAACTGTTTTTT.

V gene TRBV9 combines with J gene TRBJ2-1, with no clear D. V was cut by 0 bases and J by 6 bases, with 10 bases left in between. Per germline, CDR1 SGDLS and CDR2 YYNGEE. The CDR3 is 14 residues long. CDR3 residues: CASSVDPGGNEQFF. The CDR3 nucleotides are TGTGCCAGCAGCGTAGATCCCGGCGGCAATGAGCAGTTCTTC.

The chain combines TRBV5-6 with TRBJ2-3, with 7 positions matching TRBD2. Per the germline V gene, CDR1 is SGHDT and CDR2 is YYEEEE. Germline trimming cut 2 bases from V and 0 bases from J; bases unmatched to any gene: 0. The CDR3 runs 14 residues. CDR3 nucleotide sequence: TGTGCCAGCAGCTTCGGGGGGAGCACAGATACGCAGTATTTT. Its protein is CASSFGGSTDTQYF.

The chain links TRBV4-3 to TRBJ1-3; no clear D. Germline loops: CDR1 LGHNA, CDR2 YSLEER. The CDR3 is made up of 13 amino acids. V was shortened by 0 bases and J by 4 bases, with 4 bases between the two germline ends. CDR3 protein: CASSQEPGNTIYF. The CDR3 coding sequence is TGCGCCAGCAGCCAAGAGCCGGGAAACACCATATATTTT.

The genes are TRBV6-5 and TRBJ1-6; D not resolved. Germline lookup yields CDR1 MNHEY and CDR2 SVGAGI. Trimming cost V 2 bases and J 5 bases, with 13 bases left between them. The CDR3 consists of 16 residues. The CDR3 region is CASSYGGDLNNSPLHF. CDR3 nucleotide sequence: TGTGCCAGCAGTTACGGCGGGGATCTGAATAATTCACCCCTCCACTTT.